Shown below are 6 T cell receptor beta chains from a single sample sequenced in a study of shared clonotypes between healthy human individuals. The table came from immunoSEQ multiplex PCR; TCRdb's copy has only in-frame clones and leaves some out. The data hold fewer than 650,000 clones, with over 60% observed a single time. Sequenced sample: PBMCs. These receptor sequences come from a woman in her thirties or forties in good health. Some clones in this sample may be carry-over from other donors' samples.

CDR3 sequence: CASSEYNPASGETQYF. For the CDR3, the DNA is TGTGCCAGCAGTGAATATAACCCAGCTTCCGGGGAGACCCAGTACTTC. The V call is TRBV25-1, the J call TRBJ2-5; no clear D gene. Germline V gene lookup returns CDR1 MGHDK and CDR2 SYGVNS. The CDR3 is 16 residues long. Trimming pared 0 bases from V and 5 bases from J, leaving 16 bases between.

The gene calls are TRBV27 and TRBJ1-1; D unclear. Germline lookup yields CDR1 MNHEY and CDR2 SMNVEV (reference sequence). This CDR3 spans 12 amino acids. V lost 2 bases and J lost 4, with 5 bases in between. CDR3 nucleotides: TGTGCCAGCAGTTTAAAGGGCACTGAAGCTTTCTTT. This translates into CASSLKGTEAFF.

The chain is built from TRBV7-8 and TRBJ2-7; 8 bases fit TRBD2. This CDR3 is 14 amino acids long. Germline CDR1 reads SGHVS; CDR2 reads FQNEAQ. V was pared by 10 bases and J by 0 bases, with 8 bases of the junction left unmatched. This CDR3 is CAIQERETSYEQYF. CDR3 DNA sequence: TGTGCCATCCAAGAGCGGGAGACCTCCTACGAGCAGTACTTC.

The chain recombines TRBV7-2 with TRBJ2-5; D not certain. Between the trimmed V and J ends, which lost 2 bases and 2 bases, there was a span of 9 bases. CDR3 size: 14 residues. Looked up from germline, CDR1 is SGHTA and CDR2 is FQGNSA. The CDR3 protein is CASSLLWLQETQYF. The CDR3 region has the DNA TGTGCCAGCAGCTTACTCTGGTTACAAGAGACCCAGTACTTC. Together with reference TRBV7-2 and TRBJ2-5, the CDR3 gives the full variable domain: GAGVSQSPSNKVTEKGKDVELRCDPISGHTALYWYRQSLGQGLEFLIYFQGNSAPDKSGLPSDRFSAERTGGSVSTLTIQRTQQEDSAVYLCASSLLWLQETQYFGPGTRLLVL.

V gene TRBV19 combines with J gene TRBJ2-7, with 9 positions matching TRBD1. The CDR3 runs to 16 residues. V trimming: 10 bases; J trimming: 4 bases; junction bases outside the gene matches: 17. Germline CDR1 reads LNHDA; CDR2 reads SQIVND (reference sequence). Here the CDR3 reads CAIRLGQGPLLYEQYF. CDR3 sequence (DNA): TGTGCCATCCGGCTGGGACAGGGACCTCTCCTATACGAGCAGTACTTC.

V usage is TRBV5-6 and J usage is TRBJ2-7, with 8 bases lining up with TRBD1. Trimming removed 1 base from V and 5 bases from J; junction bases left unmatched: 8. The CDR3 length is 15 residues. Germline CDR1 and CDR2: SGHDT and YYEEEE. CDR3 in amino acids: CASSLLGTGRNEQYF. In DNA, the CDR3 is TGTGCCAGCAGCTTGCTTGGGACAGGACGAAACGAGCAGTACTTC. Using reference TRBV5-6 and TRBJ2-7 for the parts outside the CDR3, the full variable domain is DAGVTQSPTHLIKTRGQQVTLRCSPKSGHDTVSWYQQALGQGPQFIFQYYEEEERQRGNFPDRFSGHQFPNYSSELNVNALLLGDSALYLCASSLLGTGRNEQYFGPGTRLTVT.